Sequencing of this T cell receptor beta chain was carried out in a study of shared T cell receptors in the human thymus. V was clipped by 4 bases and J by 7 bases; unmatched bases: 10. CDR3 size: 17 residues. Germline V CDR1 and CDR2: SGHAT, FQNNGV. Data came from immunoSEQ multiplex PCR; TCRdb stores just in-frame clones and leaves some out. Counted here are roughly 500,000 clones, approximately 78% occurring once; the ten biggest clones make up more than 0.01%. This clone came up a few times. The same data also contributed to another study, on human thymus T cells. This second study says: Those donating were healthy Finnish infants in corrective surgery for congenital heart defects. V and J genes seemed to be used with bias in thymic and blood repertoires.

Sequencing was carried out using thymocytes. This chain links TRBV11-2 with TRBJ2-7, with 16 bases fitting TRBD2. The TCR sequence derives from a boy in the first two years of life with a congenital heart defect. CDR3 sequence: CASSSNPGLAGGGEQYF. The CDR3 nucleotides read TGTGCCAGCAGCTCGAACCCGGGACTAGCGGGAGGGGGAGAGCAGTACTTC.